The rows below give T cell receptor beta chains drawn from one sample of a study of beta chain features in type 1 diabetes. Generated by immunoSEQ multiplex PCR, the TCRdb table keeps only in-frame clones and is missing some. The sample holds under 850,000 clones, 10% to 15% seen once. The sample consisted of naive CD4+ T cells from blood. The receptors were sampled from a man between 18 and 29 years old with type 1 diabetes. CDR3s include the opening cysteine and the closing phenylalanine or tryptophan. The D gene is left open where the match is weak. Rows give clone size only sometimes, using once, few, many, or a class for an expanded clone.

- | TRBJ2-2 | - | TRBV5-1 | CASSLDRAGAGELFF | TGCGCCAGCAGCTTGGACAGGGCCGGAGCCGGGGAGCTGTTTTTT
- | TRBJ1-2 | few | TRBV5-1 | CASTRDGDYGYTF | TGCGCCAGCACCCGGGACGGAGACTATGGCTACACCTTC
TRBD1 | TRBJ2-7 | few | TRBV28 | CASSALPGQGITYEQYF | TGTGCCAGCAGTGCGTTACCTGGACAGGGGATTACCTACGAGCAGTACTTC
- | TRBJ2-5 | - | TRBV9 | CASSEAPTDIQETQYF | TGTGCCAGCAGCGAAGCCCCTACAGATATCCAAGAGACCCAGTACTTC
- | TRBJ2-1 | - | TRBV2 | CASSERAAFTYNEQFF | TGTGCCAGCAGTGAAAGGGCGGCCTTTACTTACAATGAGCAGTTCTTC
- | TRBJ1-1 | - | TRBV19 | CASSIPGVGVEAFF | TGTGCCAGTAGTATCCCCGGGGTAGGGGTTGAAGCTTTCTTT
TRBD1 | TRBJ2-7 | few | TRBV6-5 | CASTDLGQGLGEQYF | TGTGCCAGCACTGATCTAGGACAGGGCCTTGGCGAGCAGTACTTC
- | TRBJ2-5 | few | TRBV30 | CAWTGQVETQYF | TGTGCCTGGACGGGGCAGGTGGAGACCCAGTACTTC
- | TRBJ1-3 | few | TRBV10-3 | CAISESRDLGFDF | TGTGCCATCAGTGAGTCCCGGGATCTTGGATTTGATTTT
- | TRBJ2-7 | - | TRBV19 | CASSLDGYEQYF | TGTGCCAGTAGTTTAGACGGCTACGAGCAGTACTTC
TRBD1 | TRBJ2-2 | few | TRBV5-1 | CASSQPGQTTPGELFF | TGCGCCAGCAGCCAGCCGGGACAGACCACCCCCGGGGAGCTGTTTTTT
TRBD1 | TRBJ1-1 | few | TRBV27 | CASRDRVRVNTEAFF | TGTGCCAGCCGAGACAGGGTTCGGGTGAACACTGAAGCTTTCTTT
- | TRBJ2-5 | few | TRBV7-7 | CASSPAGSRETQYF | TGTGCTAGCAGCCCGGCCGGGAGTAGAGAGACCCAGTACTTC
- | TRBJ2-1 | few | TRBV5-1 | CASSLAGLDYNEQFF | TGCGCCAGCAGCTTGGCCGGGCTAGACTACAATGAGCAGTTCTTC
TRBD1 | TRBJ2-7 | - | TRBV25-1 | CASRRDSSYEQYF | TGTGCCAGCAGACGGGACAGCAGTTACGAGCAGTACTTC
TRBD1 | TRBJ2-1 | - | TRBV10-1 | CASSEWLGTGSEQFF | TGCGCCAGCAGTGAGTGGTTGGGGACAGGGAGTGAGCAGTTCTTC
- | TRBJ1-4 | - | TRBV5-4 | CASSLAGLGEKLFF | TGTGCCAGCAGCTTGGCAGGGCTCGGTGAAAAACTGTTTTTT
TRBD1 | TRBJ2-7 | - | TRBV7-2 | CASSQGQGLQPYF | TGTGCCAGCAGCCAAGGACAGGGGCTACAACCGTACTTC
TRBD2 | TRBJ2-7 | few | TRBV7-6 | CASSLGPSGPYEQYF | TGTGCCAGCAGCTTAGGTCCTAGCGGCCCCTACGAGCAGTACTTC
TRBD1 | TRBJ1-1 | few | TRBV30 | CASGTGNTEAFF | TGTGCCTCCGGGACAGGGAACACTGAAGCTTTCTTT
- | TRBJ1-2 | few | TRBV12-2 | CASRSYRFGYTF | TGTGCAAGTCGCTCTTACAGGTTTGGCTACACCTTC
TRBD1 | TRBJ1-1 | - | TRBV5-1 | CASSLETGVAFF | TGCGCCAGCAGCTTGGAGACAGGGGTCGCTTTCTTT
- | TRBJ2-7 | few | TRBV2 | CASSAGAPDTYEQYF | TGTGCCAGCAGTGCGGGGGCCCCGGACACCTACGAGCAGTACTTC
- | TRBJ2-3 | few | TRBV30 | CALGPGGTQYF | TGTGCCTTGGGTCCCGGCGGTACGCAGTATTTT
- | TRBJ2-7 | few | TRBV25-1 | CASSEVSGTEQYF | TGTGCCAGCAGTGAAGTCTCAGGCACCGAGCAGTACTTC
- | TRBJ2-7 | - | TRBV6-5 | CASRPKTGRGEQYF | TGTGCCAGCAGACCTAAGACAGGACGCGGCGAGCAGTACTTC
- | TRBJ1-2 | - | TRBV29-1 | CSGTGAHGYTF | TGCAGCGGGACGGGAGCGCATGGCTACACCTTC
TRBD1 | TRBJ1-1 | - | TRBV6-5 | CASSYSGGGTEAFF | TGTGCCAGCAGTTACTCAGGGGGCGGCACTGAAGCTTTCTTT
TRBD2 | TRBJ2-1 | - | TRBV28 | CASSSAGAGGSHEQFF | TGTGCCAGCAGTTCAGCGGGGGCGGGCGGGTCCCATGAGCAGTTCTTC
- | TRBJ1-1 | - | TRBV10-2 | CASSVNSNTEAFF | TGCGCCAGCAGTGTGAACAGCAACACTGAAGCTTTCTTT
TRBD1 | TRBJ1-6 | - | TRBV29-1 | CSVQWRDRANSPLHF | TGCAGCGTCCAATGGCGGGACAGGGCAAATTCACCCCTCCACTTT
TRBD2 | TRBJ2-1 | few | TRBV4-1 | CASSLGLAGMDEQFF | TGCGCCAGCAGCCTAGGACTAGCGGGGATGGATGAGCAGTTCTTC
TRBD1 | TRBJ2-1 | few | TRBV6-5 | CASSTRQGEQFF | TGTGCCAGCAGTACCCGACAGGGTGAGCAGTTCTTC
TRBD1 | TRBJ2-3 | - | TRBV18 | CASSPPTTGGTDTQYF | TGTGCCAGCTCACCACCAACGACAGGGGGCACAGATACGCAGTATTTT
TRBD1 | TRBJ2-3 | - | TRBV7-2 | CASSPGQGAADTQYF | TGTGCCAGCAGCCCGGGACAGGGGGCCGCAGATACGCAGTATTTT
- | TRBJ2-7 | many | TRBV28 | CASSLQTFYEQYF | TGTGCCAGCAGTTTACAGACATTCTACGAGCAGTACTTC
TRBD1 | TRBJ2-7 | - | TRBV18 | CASSTDRDPWGEQYF | TGTGCCAGCTCAACGGACAGGGACCCCTGGGGCGAGCAGTACTTC